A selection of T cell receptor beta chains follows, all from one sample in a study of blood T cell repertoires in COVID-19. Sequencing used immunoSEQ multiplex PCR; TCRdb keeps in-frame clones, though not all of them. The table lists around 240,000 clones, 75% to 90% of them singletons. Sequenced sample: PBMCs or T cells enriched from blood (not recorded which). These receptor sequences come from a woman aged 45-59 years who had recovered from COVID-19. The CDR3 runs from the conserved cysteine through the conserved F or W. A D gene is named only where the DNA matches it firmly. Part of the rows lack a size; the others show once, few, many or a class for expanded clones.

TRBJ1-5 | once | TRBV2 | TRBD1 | TGTGCCAGCAGGGGGACAGGGGATCAGCCCCAGCATTTT | CASRGTGDQPQHF
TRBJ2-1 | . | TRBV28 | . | TGTGCCGGAAGGGGTAGCTCCTACAATGAGCAGTTCTTC | CAGRGSSYNEQFF
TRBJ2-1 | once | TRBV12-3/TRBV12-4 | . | TGTGCCAGCAGTCACAGGGTTGAGCAGTTCTTC | CASSHRVEQFF
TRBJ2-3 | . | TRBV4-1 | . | TGCGCCAGCAGCCAAGATTGGCAGGGGGGAGATACGCAGTATTTT | CASSQDWQGGDTQYF
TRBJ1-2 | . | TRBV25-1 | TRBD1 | TGTGCCAGCAGTCCCTGGACAGGGGGCAGCTATGGCTACACCTTC | CASSPWTGGSYGYTF
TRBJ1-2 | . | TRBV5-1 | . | TGCGCCAGCAGCTCAGACCAGGGGATTGGGAGCTACACCTTC | CASSSDQGIGSYTF
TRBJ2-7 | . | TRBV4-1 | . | TGCGCCAGCAGCCTCCTGGGAGGCGAGCAGTACTTC | CASSLLGGEQYF
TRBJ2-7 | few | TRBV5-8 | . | TGTGCCAGCAGCTTGGACGGGGGCTACGAGCAGTACTTC | CASSLDGGYEQYF
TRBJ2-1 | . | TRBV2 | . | TGTGCCAGCAGGGGTACAGGGATAACCCTTTACAATGAGCAGTTCTTC | CASRGTGITLYNEQFF
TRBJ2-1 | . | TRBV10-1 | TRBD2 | TGCGCCAGCAGCGCACTAGCGGGAGGGACTAGCTCCTACAATGAGCAGTTCTTC | CASSALAGGTSSYNEQFF